This TCR beta chain was sequenced in a study of CD8+ T cells in alopecia areata. Study details: Each day, treated patients took oral tofacitinib twice, at 5 to 10 mg per dose. Overall study results and limits: When scalp samples are sequenced, resident alphabeta T cells of normal skin are also captured.

Extraction of RNA preceded its reverse transcription into cDNA, which served as the sequencing template. Sequencing was performed with immunoSEQ multiplex PCR; in TCRdb, only in-frame clones are kept and a portion is missing. The sample records 200,000 or so clones, over 40% being singletons. Trimming cost V 4 bases and J 7 bases, with 8 bases left between them. CDR1 is SGHVS, CDR2 FQNEAQ, per germline. The CDR3 contains 11 residues. This clone turned up a few times. Its specificity is unknown. Described treatment: oral pan-JAK inhibitor, 5-10 mg twice daily. The sample here was CD4+ T cells sorted from blood, taken at roughly week 38, from a patient treated with tofacitinib. The TCR originated in a human donor with alopecia areata. The V gene is TRBV7-8, the J gene TRBJ2-7; possibly TRBD2 for D (5 bases). Written as DNA, the CDR3 is TGTGCCAGCAGCTCGAAGCGGGAGCAGTACTTC. This gives the protein CASSSKREQYF.